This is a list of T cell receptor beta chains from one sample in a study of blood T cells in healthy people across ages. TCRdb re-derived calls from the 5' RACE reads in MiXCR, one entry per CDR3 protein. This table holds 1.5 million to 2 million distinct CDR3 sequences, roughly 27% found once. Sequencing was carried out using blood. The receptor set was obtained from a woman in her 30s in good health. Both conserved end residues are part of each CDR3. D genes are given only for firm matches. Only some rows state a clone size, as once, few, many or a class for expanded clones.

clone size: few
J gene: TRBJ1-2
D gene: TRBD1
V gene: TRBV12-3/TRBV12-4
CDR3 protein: CASSSQDTGVGGYTF
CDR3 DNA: TGTGCCAGCAGTTCCCAAGACACAGGGGTGGGTGGCTACACCTTC

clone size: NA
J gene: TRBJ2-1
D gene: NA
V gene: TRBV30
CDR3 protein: CAWEKDLTYNEQFF
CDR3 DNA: TGTGCCTGGGAAAAGGACCTAACTTACAATGAGCAGTTCTTC

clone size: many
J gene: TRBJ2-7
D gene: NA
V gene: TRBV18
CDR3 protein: CASSPLAQTYEQYF
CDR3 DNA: TGTGCCAGCTCACCCTTAGCCCAAACGTACGAGCAGTACTTC

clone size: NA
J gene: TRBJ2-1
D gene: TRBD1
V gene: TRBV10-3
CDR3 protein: CAIEGQGGHEQFF
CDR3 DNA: TGTGCCATCGAGGGACAGGGAGGGCATGAGCAGTTCTTC

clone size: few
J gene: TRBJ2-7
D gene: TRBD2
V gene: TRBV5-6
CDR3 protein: CASSVSGGPIYEQYF
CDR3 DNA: TGTGCCAGCAGCGTTAGCGGGGGGCCGATCTACGAGCAGTACTTC

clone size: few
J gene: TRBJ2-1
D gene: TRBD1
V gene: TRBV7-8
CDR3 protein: CASSLRDRVSDEQFF
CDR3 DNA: TGTGCCAGCAGCTTACGGGACAGGGTTAGTGATGAGCAGTTCTTC

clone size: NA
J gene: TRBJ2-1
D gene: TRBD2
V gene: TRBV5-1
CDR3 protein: CASSLGGSGRAANEQFF
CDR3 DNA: TGCGCCAGCAGCTTGGGGGGTAGCGGGAGGGCCGCTAATGAGCAGTTCTTC

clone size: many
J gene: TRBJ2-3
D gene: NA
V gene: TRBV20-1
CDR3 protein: CSARWQTDTQYF
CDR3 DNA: TGCAGTGCTAGATGGCAGACAGATACGCAGTATTTT

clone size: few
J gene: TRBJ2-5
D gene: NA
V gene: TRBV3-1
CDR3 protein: CASSFWTYRQETQYF
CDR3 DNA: TGTGCCAGCAGCTTCTGGACATATCGCCAAGAGACCCAGTACTTC

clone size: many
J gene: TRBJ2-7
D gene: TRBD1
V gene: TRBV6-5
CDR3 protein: CASRGQVLAEQYF
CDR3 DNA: TGTGCCAGCAGGGGACAGGTCCTAGCCGAGCAGTACTTC

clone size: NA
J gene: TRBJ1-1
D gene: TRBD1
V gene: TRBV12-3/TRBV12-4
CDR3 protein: CASRLERDSKAFF
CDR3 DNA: TGTGCCAGCAGGTTAGAGAGGGACAGCAAAGCTTTCTTT

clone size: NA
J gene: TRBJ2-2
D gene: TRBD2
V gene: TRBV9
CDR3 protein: CASSVFSGGAGDGELFF
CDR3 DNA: TGTGCCAGCAGCGTATTTAGCGGGGGGGCCGGTGACGGGGAGCTGTTTTTT

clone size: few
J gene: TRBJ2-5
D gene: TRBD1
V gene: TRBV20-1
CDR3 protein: CSARRGQGRSYERYF
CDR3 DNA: TGCAGTGCTCGAAGGGGACAGGGAAGGTCCTACGAGCGGTACTTC

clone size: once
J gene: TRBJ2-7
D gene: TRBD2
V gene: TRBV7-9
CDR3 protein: CASSPPRSGGASYEQYF
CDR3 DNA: TGTGCCAGCAGCCCCCCCCGGAGCGGGGGGGCGTCCTACGAGCAGTACTTC

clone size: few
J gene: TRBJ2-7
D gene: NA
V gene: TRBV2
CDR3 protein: CAIVGQIYEQYF
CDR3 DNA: TGTGCCATCGTCGGACAGATATACGAGCAGTACTTC

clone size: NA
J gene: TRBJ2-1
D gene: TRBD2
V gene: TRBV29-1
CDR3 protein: CSVVREVNEQFF
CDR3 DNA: TGCAGCGTTGTGCGGGAGGTCAATGAGCAGTTCTTC

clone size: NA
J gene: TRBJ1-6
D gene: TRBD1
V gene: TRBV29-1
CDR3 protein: CSVLLGTGSNSPLHF
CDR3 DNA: TGCAGCGTTCTACTCGGGACAGGGAGTAATTCACCCCTCCACTTT

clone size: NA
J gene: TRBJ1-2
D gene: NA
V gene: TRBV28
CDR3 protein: CASSSGPWRDDGYTF
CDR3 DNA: TGTGCCAGCAGTTCAGGGCCGTGGAGGGATGATGGCTACACCTTC

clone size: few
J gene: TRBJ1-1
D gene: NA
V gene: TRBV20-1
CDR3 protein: CSARTGSNTEAFF
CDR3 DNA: TGCAGTGCTAGAACGGGATCGAACACTGAAGCTTTCTTT

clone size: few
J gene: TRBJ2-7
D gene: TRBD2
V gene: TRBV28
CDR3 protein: CASSPTLAGGIHEQYF
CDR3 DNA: TGTGCCAGCAGCCCCACCCTAGCGGGGGGAATCCACGAGCAGTACTTC

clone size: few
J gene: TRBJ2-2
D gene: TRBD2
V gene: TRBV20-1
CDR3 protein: CSARFGTSGSTGELFF
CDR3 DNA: TGCAGTGCTAGATTCGGGACTAGCGGGAGTACCGGGGAGCTGTTTTTT

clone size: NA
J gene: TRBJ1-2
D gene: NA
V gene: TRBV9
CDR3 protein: CASSAAPGFYGYTF
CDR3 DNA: TGTGCCAGCAGCGCGGCACCGGGGTTCTATGGCTACACCTTC

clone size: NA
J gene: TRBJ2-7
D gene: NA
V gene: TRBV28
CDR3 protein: CASSLFAEQYF
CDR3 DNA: TGTGCCAGCAGTTTATTCGCCGAGCAGTACTTC

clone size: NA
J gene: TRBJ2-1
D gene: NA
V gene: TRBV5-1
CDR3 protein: CASSLQVEDEQFF
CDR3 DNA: TGCGCCAGCAGCTTACAGGTGGAGGATGAGCAGTTCTTC

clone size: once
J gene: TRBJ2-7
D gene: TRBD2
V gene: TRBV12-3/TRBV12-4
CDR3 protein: CASNPGGRGDYNEQYF
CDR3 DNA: TGTGCCAGCAACCCAGGTGGGCGGGGGGATTACAATGAGCAGTACTTC

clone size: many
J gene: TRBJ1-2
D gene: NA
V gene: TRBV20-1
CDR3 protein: CSARKSGYTF
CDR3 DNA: TGCAGTGCTAGAAAATCTGGCTACACCTTC

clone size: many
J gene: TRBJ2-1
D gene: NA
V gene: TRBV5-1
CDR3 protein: CASSLVGGGDEQFF
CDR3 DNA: TGCGCCAGCAGCTTGGTAGGCGGAGGCGATGAGCAGTTCTTC

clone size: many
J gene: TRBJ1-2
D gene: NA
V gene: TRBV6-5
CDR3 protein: CASSYRGYGYTF
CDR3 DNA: TGTGCCAGCAGTTACAGAGGATATGGCTACACCTTC

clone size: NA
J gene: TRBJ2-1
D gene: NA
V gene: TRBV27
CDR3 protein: CASSLLLRTGTYNEQFF
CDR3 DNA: TGTGCCAGCAGTTTATTATTAAGGACGGGAACCTACAATGAGCAGTTCTTC

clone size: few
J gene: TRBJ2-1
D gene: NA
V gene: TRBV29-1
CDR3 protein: CSVEEKGPPPYNEQFF
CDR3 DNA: TGCAGCGTTGAAGAAAAGGGGCCCCCGCCTTACAATGAGCAGTTCTTC

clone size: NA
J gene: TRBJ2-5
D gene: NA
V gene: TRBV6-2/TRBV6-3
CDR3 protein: CASAGGSQETQYF
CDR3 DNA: TGTGCCAGCGCCGGTGGGAGCCAAGAGACCCAGTACTTC

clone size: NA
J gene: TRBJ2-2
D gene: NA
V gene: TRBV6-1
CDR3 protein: CASSTGSWGGALTGELFF
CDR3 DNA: TGTGCCAGCAGCACAGGATCCTGGGGCGGGGCCTTAACCGGGGAGCTGTTTTTT

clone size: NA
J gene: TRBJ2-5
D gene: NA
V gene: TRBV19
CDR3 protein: CASSIGRGAETQYF
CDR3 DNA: TGTGCCAGTAGTATAGGTCGGGGCGCGGAGACCCAGTACTTC

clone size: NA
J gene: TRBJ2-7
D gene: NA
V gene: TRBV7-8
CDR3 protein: CASSVRGAANYEQYF
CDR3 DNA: TGTGCCAGCAGCGTCCGAGGAGCGGCCAACTACGAGCAGTACTTC

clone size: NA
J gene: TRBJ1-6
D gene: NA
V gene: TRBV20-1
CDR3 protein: CSARAGLYNSPLHF
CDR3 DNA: TGCAGTGCTAGGGCCGGGCTCTATAATTCACCCCTCCACTTT

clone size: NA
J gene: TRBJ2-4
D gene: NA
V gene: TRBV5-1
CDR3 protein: CASSLTVSRDTQYF
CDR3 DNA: TGCGCCAGCAGTTTGACCGTTTCAAGGGATACCCAGTACTTC

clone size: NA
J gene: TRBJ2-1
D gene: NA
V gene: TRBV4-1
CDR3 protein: CASLNDNEQFF
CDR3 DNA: TGCGCCAGCCTCAATGACAATGAGCAGTTCTTC

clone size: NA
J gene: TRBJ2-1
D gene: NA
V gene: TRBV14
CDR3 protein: CASSQWLGTYNEQFF
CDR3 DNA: TGTGCCAGCAGCCAATGGCTTGGGACTTACAATGAGCAGTTCTTC

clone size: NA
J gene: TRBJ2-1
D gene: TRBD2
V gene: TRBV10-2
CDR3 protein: CASSGPWTSGSYNGQFF
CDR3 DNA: TGCGCCAGCAGTGGGCCCTGGACTAGCGGCTCCTACAATGGGCAGTTCTTC

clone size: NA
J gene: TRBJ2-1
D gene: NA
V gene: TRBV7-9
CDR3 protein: CASSPPPRLSSYNEQFF
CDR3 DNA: TGTGCCAGCAGCCCCCCTCCCCGTCTGAGCTCCTACAATGAGCAGTTCTTC

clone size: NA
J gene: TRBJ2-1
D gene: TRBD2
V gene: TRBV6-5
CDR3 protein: CASSSGLAGDPYEQFF
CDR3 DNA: TGTGCCAGCAGTTCAGGACTAGCGGGAGACCCCTATGAGCAGTTCTTC

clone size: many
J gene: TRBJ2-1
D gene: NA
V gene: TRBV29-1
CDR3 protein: CSALTARYNEQFF
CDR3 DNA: TGCAGCGCCCTGACAGCACGCTACAATGAGCAGTTCTTC

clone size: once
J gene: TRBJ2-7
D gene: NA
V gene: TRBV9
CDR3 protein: CASSVSWGTYEQYF
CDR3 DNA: TGTGCCAGCAGCGTCTCCTGGGGGACGTACGAGCAGTACTTC

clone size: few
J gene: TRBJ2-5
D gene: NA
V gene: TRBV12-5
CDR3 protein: CASGLGAIPQETQYF
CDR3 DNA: TGTGCTAGTGGTTTGGGGGCAATTCCTCAAGAGACCCAGTACTTC

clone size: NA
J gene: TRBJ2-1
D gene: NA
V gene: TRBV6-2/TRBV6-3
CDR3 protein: CASREVSGVNEQFF
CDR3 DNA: TGTGCCAGCAGAGAGGTGAGTGGGGTCAATGAGCAGTTCTTC

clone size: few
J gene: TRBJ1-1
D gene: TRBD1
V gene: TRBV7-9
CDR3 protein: CTSSLSGTAIGNTEAFF
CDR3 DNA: TGTACCAGCAGCTTATCCGGGACAGCGATAGGGAACACTGAAGCTTTCTTT

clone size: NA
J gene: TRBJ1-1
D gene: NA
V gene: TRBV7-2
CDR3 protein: CASSLSTWGTEAFF
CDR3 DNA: TGTGCCAGCAGCCTATCGACCTGGGGAACTGAAGCTTTCTTT

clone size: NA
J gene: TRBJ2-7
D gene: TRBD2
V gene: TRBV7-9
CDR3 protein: CASSLETSGPFYEQYF
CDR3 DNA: TGTGCCAGCAGCTTGGAGACTAGCGGGCCTTTCTACGAGCAGTACTTC

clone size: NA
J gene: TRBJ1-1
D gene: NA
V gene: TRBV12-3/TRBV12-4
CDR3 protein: CAGSSLRAAGNTEAFF
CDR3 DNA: TGTGCCGGCAGTTCTTTACGGGCAGCAGGAAACACTGAAGCTTTCTTT